This is a list of T cell receptor beta chains from one sample in a study of OX40 agonist ivuxolimab in advanced cancers. Sequencing was performed with immunoSEQ multiplex PCR; in TCRdb, only in-frame clones are kept and a portion is missing. The sample shows some 60,000 clones, approximately 94% of them seen only once. Sequencing was performed on CD4+ or CD8+ T cells sorted from blood, taken in a trial of the OX40 agonist ivuxolimab. The origin of the receptors is an adult with an advanced solid tumor such as melanoma, head and neck, liver or kidney cancer. CDR3s include the opening cysteine and the closing phenylalanine or tryptophan. Each record gives: CDR3 length, J gene, V gene, CDR3 protein.

len: 16; j_gene: TRBJ2-7; v_gene: TRBV7-9; CDR3aa: CASSLAPVRDSYEQYF
len: 13; j_gene: TRBJ2-3; v_gene: TRBV6-5; CDR3aa: CASSYSMSDTQYF
len: 12; j_gene: TRBJ1-2; v_gene: TRBV25-1; CDR3aa: CASSDDSYGYTF
len: 14; j_gene: TRBJ1-2; v_gene: TRBV13; CDR3aa: CASSLGDRGYGYTF
len: 16; j_gene: TRBJ2-7; v_gene: TRBV4-3; CDR3aa: CASSQDTGQASYEQYF
len: 14; j_gene: TRBJ2-1; v_gene: TRBV6-1; CDR3aa: CASSETTAYNEQFF
len: 11; j_gene: TRBJ1-2; v_gene: TRBV29-1; CDR3aa: CSVVSNYGYTF
len: 15; j_gene: TRBJ2-5; v_gene: TRBV14; CDR3aa: CASSPGTRYQETQYF
len: 13; j_gene: TRBJ1-1; v_gene: TRBV4-3; CDR3aa: CASSQAGSTEAFF
len: 13; j_gene: TRBJ2-7; v_gene: TRBV27; CDR3aa: CASSLAPLYEQYF
len: 11; j_gene: TRBJ2-1; v_gene: TRBV6-1; CDR3aa: CASNLYFEQFF
len: 13; j_gene: TRBJ2-7; v_gene: TRBV29-1; CDR3aa: CSVEWDRESEQYF
len: 15; j_gene: TRBJ1-1; v_gene: TRBV7-2; CDR3aa: CASSSYPGANTEAFF
len: 11; j_gene: TRBJ2-7; v_gene: TRBV5-8; CDR3aa: CASSLGGWQYF
len: 15; j_gene: TRBJ2-1; v_gene: TRBV7-7; CDR3aa: CASSLDQGRENEQFF
len: 11; j_gene: TRBJ1-1; v_gene: TRBV29-1; CDR3aa: CSVFPDSEAFF
len: 13; j_gene: TRBJ2-7; v_gene: TRBV7-9; CDR3aa: CASSFIGGYEQYF
len: 16; j_gene: TRBJ1-1; v_gene: TRBV5-1; CDR3aa: CASSLAPERTGTEAFF
len: 15; j_gene: TRBJ2-1; v_gene: TRBV5-4; CDR3aa: CASRLDTSSYNEQFF
len: 15; j_gene: TRBJ2-5; v_gene: TRBV14; CDR3aa: CASSPAGGGMVTQYF
len: 13; j_gene: TRBJ1-1; v_gene: TRBV25-1; CDR3aa: CASSDTRISEAFF
len: 17; j_gene: TRBJ2-1; v_gene: TRBV7-2; CDR3aa: CASSLEAGGWAHNEQFF
len: 15; j_gene: TRBJ1-5; v_gene: TRBV4-3; CDR3aa: CASSQDERGRQPQHF
len: 11; j_gene: TRBJ2-1; v_gene: TRBV5-1; CDR3aa: CASSLGGTKFF
len: 13; j_gene: TRBJ2-1; v_gene: TRBV6-5; CDR3aa: CASSTDSDNEQFF
len: 15; j_gene: TRBJ2-2; v_gene: TRBV4-1; CDR3aa: CASSQDGRGTGELFF
len: 15; j_gene: TRBJ1-2; v_gene: TRBV19; CDR3aa: CASSPPPRSGYGYTF